This TCR beta chain is drawn from a study of blood T cells in healthy people across ages. Study results and caveats: Higher diversity and more naive CD4+ cells were features of long-lived donors, compared to aged donors.

Using a J-beta primer mix together with a sample-barcoded 5' primer, a second PCR was run for roughly 6 to 12 cycles. The study obtained at least 3 million CDR3-containing paired-end reads from every sample. Using its own MiXCR run on the 5' RACE reads, TCRdb lists one record per CDR3 protein. The data hold around 870,000 distinct CDR3 sequences, with 29% observed a single time. The V end lost 4 bases, the J end lost 0 bases, and 16 bases lay between the germline ends. CDR1 is LGHDT and CDR2 is YNNKEL in the germline V gene (reference sequence). This CDR3 is 18 amino acids long. This clonotype was recorded at least ten times. The antigen is undetermined.

Sequences were obtained from blood. The TCR sequence derives from a woman older than 75 in good health. The chain joins TRBV3-1 to TRBJ2-6, with D uncertain. CDR3 sequence (DNA): TGTGCCAGCAGCCTAGGCTACCTGACGGGCTCTGGGGCCAACGTCCTGACTTTC. Translation gives CASSLGYLTGSGANVLTF.